The 27 T cell receptor beta chains in this list originate from one sample, sequenced in a study of blood T cell repertoires in COVID-19. Using immunoSEQ multiplex PCR, the repertoire was profiled, and TCRdb retains in-frame clones only, with some absent. The sample has approximately 170,000 clones; roughly 90% are singletons. Input material: peripheral blood. The source of these receptors is a man in his fifties or sixties with active or convalescent COVID-19.

The chain is built from TRBV29-1 and TRBJ2-7; 7 nucleotides line up with TRBD1. V was clipped by 0 bases and J by 2 bases; unmatched bases: 4. The CDR3 totals 14 residues. Germline loops: CDR1 SQVTM, CDR2 ANQGSEA. The CDR3 nucleotides are TGCAGCGTTGAAGATCCGCAGGGGGCCTACGAGCAGTACTTC. This encodes CSVEDPQGAYEQYF.

The V call is TRBV6-2 or TRBV6-3, the J call TRBJ1-5; D is possibly TRBD1 (6 bases). Trimming shortened V by 2 bases and J by 7 bases, and 9 bases separated the two germline ends. This CDR3 comprises 13 residues. The germline V gene has CDR1 MNHEY and CDR2 SVGEGT. CDR3 coding DNA: TGTGCCAGCAGTTACCTAGGGGGACAGCCCCAGCATTTT. Translation gives CASSYLGGQPQHF.

The CDR3, as DNA: TGTGCCAGCAGCTCCCTAGCGGGGGCTCTCAATGAGCAGTTCTTC. This encodes CASSSLAGALNEQFF. This chain joins TRBV7-8 and TRBJ2-1; 10 positions match TRBD2. After removal of 4 bases from V and 6 bases from J, the junction contained 6 bases not matched to a gene. From germline, CDR1 is SGHVS and CDR2 FQNEAQ. The CDR3 has 15 residues.

The rearrangement uses TRBV2 and TRBJ1-2; possible D gene TRBD1, 5 bases. CDR3 length equals 15 residues. CDR1 and CDR2 from the germline V gene are SNHLY and FYNNEI. Trimming cost V 5 bases and J 0 bases, with 13 bases left between them. This CDR3 reads CASSSQGSANYGYTF. As DNA, the CDR3 is TGTGCCAGCAGTTCCCAGGGAAGCGCTAACTATGGCTACACCTTC.

The chain combines TRBV5-1 with TRBJ1-2, with D tentatively TRBD1 (5 bases). The CDR3 is 15 amino acids. Trimming removed 1 base at V and 3 bases at J, with 13 bases between. Germline V lookup: CDR1 SGHRS, CDR2 YFSETQ. The CDR3 nucleotides are TGCGCCAGCAGCTTGATGCCAGGGAGGGACTATGGCTACACCTTC. This encodes CASSLMPGRDYGYTF.

The V call is TRBV7-8, the J call TRBJ1-1; 9 nucleotides agree with TRBD1. In germline, CDR1 is SGHVS, CDR2 FQNEAQ. The CDR3 has 13 residues. V was pared by 6 bases and J by 5 bases, with 4 bases of the junction left unmatched. The CDR3 sequence is CASSWDRVTEAFF. The CDR3 bases are TGTGCCAGCAGTTGGGACAGGGTTACTGAAGCTTTCTTT.

V usage is TRBV19 and J usage is TRBJ1-6, with 9 bases fitting TRBD1. The CDR3 is made up of 16 amino acids. CDR1 is LNHDA, CDR2 SQIVND, per germline (reference sequence). After removal of 5 bases from V and 7 bases from J, the junction contained 9 bases not matched to a gene. CDR3 in amino acids: CASSLQGDRANSPLHF. The CDR3, as DNA: TGTGCCAGTAGTCTACAAGGGGACAGGGCGAATTCACCCCTCCACTTT.

The chain joins TRBV7-8 to TRBJ1-5, with D unresolved. The CDR3 runs to 17 residues. Trimming took off 4 bases at V and 5 bases at J, with 21 bases between the two ends. CDR1 is SGHVS and CDR2 is FQNEAQ in the germline V gene. The CDR3 sequence is CASSSIERSVADQPQHF. The CDR3 DNA follows: TGTGCCAGCAGCTCGATAGAGAGGTCGGTCGCGGATCAGCCCCAGCATTTT.

There are a few counts of this clone. CDR3 loop: CASSLPGQGYYGYTF. The DNA of the CDR3 is TGTGCCAGCAGTTTACCCGGACAGGGTTACTATGGCTACACCTTC. The chain recombines TRBV28 with TRBJ1-2; TRBD1 matches at 8 bases. The CDR3 sequence is 15 residues long. Trimming cost V 2 bases and J 3 bases; bases outside gene matches: 5. Germline loops: CDR1 MDHEN, CDR2 SYDVKM.

V usage is TRBV7-6 and J usage is TRBJ2-5; 8 positions agree with TRBD2. Per the germline V gene, CDR1 is SGHVS and CDR2 is FNYEAQ. V trimming: 5 bases; J trimming: 0 bases; junction bases outside the gene matches: 11. The CDR3 is 17 residues long. CDR3: CASSPPRGGGYQETQYF. CDR3 in DNA: TGTGCCAGCAGCCCACCGAGGGGCGGGGGGTACCAAGAGACCCAGTACTTC.

The CDR3 DNA follows: TGTGCCAGTAGTATCCCCCGGGTCCCTACTACGGAGCAGTACTTC. Translated: CASSIPRVPTTEQYF. The rearrangement links TRBV19 to TRBJ2-7; unclear D gene. The CDR3 is 15 amino acids. Per germline, CDR1 LNHDA and CDR2 SQIVND (reference sequence). V lost 3 bases and J 7 bases, leaving 19 bases between the germline ends.

The chain employs TRBV10-3 and TRBJ2-7; the D is unclear. The CDR3 has 12 amino acids. Trimming took 6 bases from V and 3 from J, leaving 9 bases between them. Per germline, CDR1 ENHRY and CDR2 SYGVKD. CDR3: CAIRTENYEQYF. In DNA form, the CDR3 reads TGTGCCATCAGAACAGAGAACTACGAGCAGTACTTC.

This rearrangement joins TRBV6-2 or TRBV6-3 to TRBJ2-3; 13 nucleotides agree with TRBD2. This CDR3 is built from 17 residues. V shed 6 bases, J shed 2 bases, and the junction held 8 bases outside the gene matches. Germline CDR1 reads MNHEY; CDR2 reads SVGEGT. The CDR3 sequence: CASSQRTSGSITDTQYF. The CDR3 bases are TGTGCCAGCAGCCAAAGGACTAGCGGGAGTATCACAGATACGCAGTATTTT.

The rearrangement links TRBV5-1 to TRBJ2-1; 8 bases map to TRBD2. The J segment lost 9 bases and the V segment lost 1 base, leaving 12 bases of the junction unmatched. The CDR3 loop spans 16 amino acids. The germline gives CDR1 SGHRS, CDR2 YFSETQ. CDR3 nucleotides: TGCGCCAGCAGCTTGTACGACGGGGGGGCAGACACTGAGCAGTTCTTC. This sequence encodes CASSLYDGGADTEQFF. The variable domain in full, completed from reference TRBV5-1 and TRBJ2-1, reads KAGVTQTPRYLIKTRGQQVTLSCSPISGHRSVSWYQQTPGQGLQFLFEYFSETQRNKGNFPGRFSGRQFSNSRSEMNVSTLELGDSALYLCASSLYDGGADTEQFFGPGTRLTVL.

The chain couples TRBV6-1 to TRBJ2-1; D gene uncertain. The germline V and J ends were trimmed by 3 bases and 2 bases, with 11 bases remaining between them. This CDR3 region has 15 residues. Germline lookup yields CDR1 MNHNS and CDR2 SASEGT. The CDR3 protein is CASSEASLTYNEQFF. CDR3 DNA sequence: TGTGCCAGCAGTGAGGCCAGTTTGACCTACAATGAGCAGTTCTTC.

V and J are TRBV20-1 and TRBJ1-2, with D tentatively TRBD1 (6 bases). Trimming removed 3 bases at V and 5 bases at J, with 10 bases between. Germline values: CDR1 DFQATT, CDR2 SNEGSKA (reference sequence). The CDR3 has 12 amino acids. Written as DNA, the CDR3 is TGCAGTGCTAGTATCCAGGGGTATGGCTACACCTTC. Protein product: CSASIQGYGYTF.

The chain joins TRBV3-1 (or the pseudogene TRBV3-2) to TRBJ1-2, with TRBD1 identical over 8 bases. The CDR3 spans 14 residues. Germline V gene sequence: CDR1 LGHDT, CDR2 YNNKEL (reference sequence). V lost 1 base and J lost 7; bases outside the gene matches: 5. CDR3 loop: CASSQGQGARGYTF. CDR3 nucleotides: TGTGCCAGCAGCCAAGGGCAGGGGGCCCGTGGCTACACCTTC.

This clone was found a few times. CDR3 protein: CASSLPGQGAHEQYF. In DNA form, the CDR3 reads TGTGCCAGCAGCTTACCGGGACAGGGGGCCCACGAGCAGTACTTC. The chain combines TRBV28 with TRBJ2-7; the match to TRBD1 covers 12 bases. CDR1 and CDR2 from the germline V gene are MDHEN and SYDVKM. V lost 6 bases and J lost 5; bases outside the gene matches: 8. The CDR3 consists of 15 residues.

The chain uses TRBV10-2 and TRBJ2-7; tentatively, D is TRBD1 (5 bases). Looked up from germline, CDR1 is WSHSY and CDR2 is SAAADI. Deletions cut 5 bases from V and 4 bases from J, with 9 bases between. The CDR3 is made up of 12 amino acids. This CDR3 is CASSSGSYEQYF. The DNA of the CDR3 is TGCGCCAGCAGTTCAGGGTCGTACGAGCAGTACTTC.

J is TRBJ2-7 and V is TRBV18; TRBD1 might be the D (6 bases). V lost 5 bases and J 5 bases, leaving 13 bases between the germline ends. The V gene's germline CDR1 is KGHSH and CDR2 LQKENI. This CDR3 comprises 13 residues. This chain's CDR3 is CASSRGTRDEQYF. DNA of the CDR3: TGTGCCAGCTCAAGGGGGACCCGGGACGAGCAGTACTTC.

This chain connects TRBV5-1 to TRBJ1-1, with 7 bases identical to TRBD1. The CDR3 contains 13 residues. Germline CDR1 reads SGHRS; CDR2 reads YFSETQ. V was pared by 1 base and J by 4 bases, with 1 base of the junction left unmatched. The CDR3 is CASSLPGGTEAFF. The DNA for the CDR3 is TGCGCCAGCAGCTTGCCAGGGGGCACTGAAGCTTTCTTT.

This chain uses TRBV18 with TRBJ2-1; 10 nucleotides match TRBD2. V dropped 3 bases and J dropped 8; count of bases not matched to a gene: 1. Germline-derived CDR1 and CDR2 are KGHSH and LQKENI. This CDR3 contains 13 residues. CDR3 nucleotides: TGTGCCAGCTCACCTGGGACTAGCGATGAGCAGTTCTTC. It yields the protein CASSPGTSDEQFF.

V is TRBV19 and J is TRBJ2-2; D might be TRBD2 (6 bases). With 6 bases removed from V and 5 bases from J, the gap between germline ends came to 19 bases. CDR3 length equals 16 residues. The germline V gene has CDR1 LNHDA and CDR2 SQIVND (reference sequence). The DNA of the CDR3 is TGTGCCAGTAGGGGATCCGGGACTGCATTTACCGGGGAGCTGTTTTTT. Residues: CASRGSGTAFTGELFF.

This clone was found once. This sequence joins TRBV12-2 and TRBJ2-7; the DNA was not used to check the table's D call, TRBD1. TRBV12-2 constitutes a pseudogene. This CDR3 has 16 residues. CDR3 bases: TGTGCAAGTCGCTTACACCGGACCGGGACAGGGACCGAGCAGTACTTC. This gives the protein CASRLHRTGTGTEQYF.

V usage is TRBV7-6 and J usage is TRBJ2-5, with unresolved D. CDR1 SGHVS and CDR2 FNYEAQ come from the germline V gene. This CDR3 has 12 amino acids. V was pared by 5 bases and J by 4 bases, with 8 bases between. CDR3 loop: CASSPVLETQYF. The CDR3 DNA reads TGTGCCAGCAGCCCGGTACTAGAGACCCAGTACTTC.

The chain uses TRBV12-3 or TRBV12-4 and TRBJ1-4; D is unresolved. CDR3 length: 12 amino acids. V was clipped by 5 bases and J by 10 bases, with 11 bases between them. CDR3 nucleotides: TGTGCCAGCAGTCCCGCCGGTGGAAAACTGTTTTTT. It is translated as CASSPAGGKLFF.

This sequence joins TRBV5-4 and TRBJ2-3; D might be TRBD1 (5 bases). The length of the CDR3 is 15 residues. The V gene's germline CDR1 is SGHNT and CDR2 YYREEE (reference sequence). V was trimmed by 1 base and J by 3 bases, leaving 12 bases between them. CDR3 region: CASSLRQGSTDTQYF. CDR3 nucleotides: TGTGCCAGCAGCTTGAGGCAGGGTAGTACAGATACGCAGTATTTT.